Listed below are T cell receptor beta chains from one sample, sequenced in a study of OX40 agonist ivuxolimab in advanced cancers. Assay: immunoSEQ multiplex PCR; the TCRdb copy retains only in-frame clones and omits some. The profile shows more than 70,000 clones, roughly 90% of them singletons. This specimen was CD4+ or CD8+ T cells sorted from blood, taken in a trial of the OX40 agonist ivuxolimab. These receptors were collected from an adult with an advanced solid tumor such as melanoma, head and neck, liver or kidney cancer. CDR3s include the opening cysteine and the closing phenylalanine or tryptophan. Fields, in order: D gene, V gene, J gene, clone size, CDR3 DNA, CDR3 protein. D genes are given only for firm matches. Clone size is not always given. Where it is, it says once, few, many or a class for expanded clones.

-	TRBV5-1	TRBJ1-6	-	TGCGCCAGCAGCTTGGAGGTAGCGCCATTAGGAGCACCCCTCCACTTT	CASSLEVAPLGAPLHF
-	TRBV2	TRBJ2-5	-	TGTGCCAGCACTGGACTAGAACAGGGGACCCAGTACTTC	CASTGLEQGTQYF
TRBD1	TRBV10-3	TRBJ2-7	-	TGTGCCATCAGGAAGACAGGGGGAGACGAGCAGTACTTC	CAIRKTGGDEQYF
TRBD1	TRBV6-1	TRBJ1-6	-	TGTGCCAGCAGGGGGATGGGGACAGGTCTCCACTTT	CASRGMGTGLHF
-	TRBV29-1	TRBJ2-3	-	TGCAGCGTTGAAGAGGTGGCAAGCACAGATACGCAGTATTTT	CSVEEVASTDTQYF
-	TRBV6-6	TRBJ1-1	-	TGTGCCAGCAGTTACCTGAGCCCTGAAGCTTTCTTT	CASSYLSPEAFF
-	TRBV6-4	TRBJ2-4	-	TGTGCCAGCAGTGAGGGGGGAAACATTCAGTACTTC	CASSEGGNIQYF
-	TRBV11-2	TRBJ1-1	-	TGTGCCAGCAGCTTGGAGAGGAAGACTGAAGCTTTCTTT	CASSLERKTEAFF
TRBD2	TRBV9	TRBJ2-1	-	TGTGCCAGCAGCGTAGGACTAGCGGGAGGCTGGGACAATGAGCAGTTCTTC	CASSVGLAGGWDNEQFF
TRBD1	TRBV6-1	TRBJ2-1	-	TGTGCCAGTACCGGACAGGGGGCTTACAATGAGCAGTTCTTC	CASTGQGAYNEQFF
-	TRBV2	TRBJ2-7	-	TGTGCCAGCAGTGAACAGGGGAGCTACGAGCAGTACTTC	CASSEQGSYEQYF
-	TRBV5-1	TRBJ1-2	few	TGCGCCAGCACCCGGGACGGGACGGCTGGCTACACCTTC	CASTRDGTAGYTF
TRBD1	TRBV6-1	TRBJ2-7	-	TGTGCCAGCCACGGGGCGAACAGGGGAACCTACGAGCAGTACTTC	CASHGANRGTYEQYF
-	TRBV5-1	TRBJ2-5	-	TGCGCCAGCAGCTTGCGAGCGAACGGGGAGACCCAGTACTTC	CASSLRANGETQYF
-	TRBV9	TRBJ2-4	once	TGTGCCAGCAGCGTAGGAGAGACAGGAAAAAACATTCAGTACTTC	CASSVGETGKNIQYF
-	TRBV11-2	TRBJ1-2	-	TGTGCCAGCAGCTCCCCTAGAGGGGGTTTAGGAAATGGCTACACCTTC	CASSSPRGGLGNGYTF
-	TRBV9	TRBJ2-3	-	TGTGCCAGCAGCGTAGACGGTTTATTGATAGATACGCAGTATTTT	CASSVDGLLIDTQYF
TRBD2	TRBV5-6	TRBJ2-7	few	TGTGCCAGCAGCTTGGTGGCCGGGGGACTAGCCCGCGAGCAGTACTTC	CASSLVAGGLAREQYF
TRBD1	TRBV28	TRBJ2-4	-	TGTGCCAGCAGTTCCGACTACCCCGGAGGGACAGGGGTAGCCAAAAACATTCAGTACTTC	CASSSDYPGGTGVAKNIQYF
-	TRBV7-3	TRBJ2-3	-	TGTGCCAGCAGCTTATCCACTAGTGGTACGCAGTATTTT	CASSLSTSGTQYF
-	TRBV2	TRBJ2-1	-	TGTGCCAGCAGTGCGGGGGCTGAGCAGTTCTTC	CASSAGAEQFF
-	TRBV4-2	TRBJ1-2	-	TGTGCCAGCAGCCCTTGGACAGCCTATGGCTACACCTTC	CASSPWTAYGYTF
-	TRBV27	TRBJ1-4	-	TGTGCCAGCAGTCCTCGCCGACAGGAAACTAATGAAAAACTGTTTTTT	CASSPRRQETNEKLFF
-	TRBV7-3	TRBJ2-2	once	TGTGCCAGCAGCCCGGACCTCACCGGGGAGCTGTTTTTT	CASSPDLTGELFF
-	TRBV9	TRBJ2-5	-	TGTGCCAGCAGCGTCCTGAGTACCAGCGGAGAGACCCAGTACTTC	CASSVLSTSGETQYF
-	TRBV10-1	TRBJ2-5	once	TGCGCCAGCAGTGAGTCAAGGTTTGGGGGAGAGACCCAGTACTTC	CASSESRFGGETQYF
TRBD2	TRBV10-3	TRBJ2-3	once	TGTGCCATCAGTGCCTCGGGAGGTAGAGATACGCAGTATTTT	CAISASGGRDTQYF
TRBD2	TRBV5-6	TRBJ2-7	-	TGTGCCAGCAGCTTAATTGCTAGCGGGAGATTCGACGAGCAGTACTTC	CASSLIASGRFDEQYF
-	TRBV18	TRBJ2-3	-	TGTGCCAGCTCACCACGGGGTCTTGATACGCAGTATTTT	CASSPRGLDTQYF
TRBD1	TRBV15	TRBJ1-2	-	TGTGCCACCAGCCGAGGGACAGCCTGGGAGGGTGGCTACACCTTC	CATSRGTAWEGGYTF
-	TRBV7-2	TRBJ1-6	-	TGTGCCAGCAGCCTGGCAGGGGCGTATTCACCCCTCCACTTT	CASSLAGAYSPLHF
-	TRBV11-2	TRBJ2-5	-	TGTGCCAGCAGCTTTGCTGGGGATAAGGCGGAGACCCAGTACTTC	CASSFAGDKAETQYF
-	TRBV5-1	TRBJ1-4	-	TGCGCCAGCAGCGGCGGAACGGCTGAAAAACTGTTTTTT	CASSGGTAEKLFF